This TCR beta chain was found in a study of cytomegalovirus exposure and HLA in healthy donors. There are 14 residues in the CDR3. CDR1 and CDR2 (germline): MNHNS, SASEGT. V lost 5 bases and J lost 2, with 12 bases in between. The PCR was carried out with 60 Vbeta primers and 13 Jbeta primers. The protocol was immunoSEQ multiplex PCR, while the TCRdb copy is restricted to in-frame clones and leaves out a portion. The data show under 200,000 clones, about 75% seen once. The sample comprised PBMCs. The V call is TRBV6-1, the J call TRBJ1-2; D unresolved. This clonotype originated in a woman in her fifties or sixties in good health and CMV-seropositive. As DNA, the CDR3 is TGTGCCAGCAGTCTCCTCCGGGTAAACTATGGCTACACCTTC. This translates into CASSLLRVNYGYTF.